This T cell receptor (beta chain) was found in a study of OX40 agonist ivuxolimab in advanced cancers. Whole-study context: The study reported partial responses in three patients: one hepatocellular carcinoma, two cutaneous melanoma.

General study results and limits: Among the lowest levels of clonal expansion were found in partial responders at 0.1-3.0 mg/kg. Blood T cells, both CD4+ and CD8+, expanded clonally by week 6 at 0.1 to 3.0 mg/kg. Average numbers of expanded clones were greater in CD8+ T cells than in CD4+.

Assay: immunoSEQ multiplex PCR; the TCRdb copy retains only in-frame clones and omits some. The sample contains tens of thousands of clones, 80% to 90% of which appear only once. Germline values: CDR1 SEHNR, CDR2 FQNEAQ (reference sequence). The ends were cut back, 3 bases at V and 8 bases at J, with 13 bases in the middle. The CDR3 loop spans 13 amino acids. A remark on this clone: Its antigen is not known.

This clonotype was sampled from an adult with an advanced solid tumor such as melanoma, head and neck, liver or kidney cancer. This chain joins TRBV7-9 and TRBJ1-1, with D perhaps matching TRBD1 (5 bases). Here the sequenced sample was CD4+ or CD8+ T cells sorted from blood, taken in a trial of the OX40 agonist ivuxolimab. The CDR3 is CASSFQGLEEAFF. CDR3 coding DNA: TGTGCCAGCAGCTTCCAGGGCCTGGAAGAAGCTTTCTTT.